These T cell receptor beta chains were read from a single sample in a study of blood T cell repertoires in COVID-19. The table came from immunoSEQ multiplex PCR; TCRdb's copy has only in-frame clones and leaves some out. Among around 200,000 clones listed, around 80% were seen once. Sequencing was carried out using peripheral blood. The origin of the receptors is a woman in her 70s with acute or convalescent COVID-19. Both conserved end residues are part of each CDR3. The order of the fields is D gene, V gene, J gene, clone size, CDR3 protein, CDR3 DNA. D genes are given only for firm matches. Only part of the rows carry a size: once, few, many, or a class if the clone is expanded.

d_gene: TRBD1; v_gene: TRBV9; j_gene: TRBJ2-3; abundance: NA; CDR3aa: CASSVDRVRDTQYF; CDR3nt: TGTGCCAGCAGCGTGGACAGGGTGAGAGATACGCAGTATTTT
d_gene: NA; v_gene: TRBV7-6; j_gene: TRBJ1-5; abundance: NA; CDR3aa: CASSLYGGDQPQHF; CDR3nt: TGTGCCAGCAGCTTATACGGGGGTGATCAGCCCCAGCATTTT
d_gene: NA; v_gene: TRBV3-1/TRBV3-2; j_gene: TRBJ2-1; abundance: once; CDR3aa: CASSPRTENNEQFF; CDR3nt: TGTGCCAGCAGCCCCCGGACAGAAAACAATGAGCAGTTCTTC
d_gene: TRBD2; v_gene: TRBV3-1/TRBV3-2; j_gene: TRBJ2-3; abundance: NA; CDR3aa: CASAAGGGGTDTQYF; CDR3nt: TGTGCCAGCGCGGCGGGAGGAGGAGGCACAGATACGCAGTATTTT
d_gene: TRBD2; v_gene: TRBV11-3; j_gene: TRBJ2-1; abundance: NA; CDR3aa: CASSGGGEQFF; CDR3nt: TGTGCCAGCAGCGGGGGGGGAGAGCAGTTCTTC
d_gene: NA; v_gene: TRBV19; j_gene: TRBJ2-5; abundance: NA; CDR3aa: CASSIDPGSGGTQYF; CDR3nt: TGTGCCAGTAGTATAGATCCTGGCTCCGGAGGGACCCAGTACTTC
d_gene: TRBD2; v_gene: TRBV7-9; j_gene: TRBJ2-3; abundance: NA; CDR3aa: CASSSTSGRAPSTDTQYF; CDR3nt: TGTGCCAGCAGCTCGACTAGCGGGAGAGCGCCTAGCACAGATACGCAGTATTTT
d_gene: TRBD1; v_gene: TRBV2; j_gene: TRBJ1-6; abundance: once; CDR3aa: CASRDRDDSPLHF; CDR3nt: TGTGCCAGCCGGGACAGGGATGATTCACCCCTCCACTTT
d_gene: TRBD1; v_gene: TRBV6-2/TRBV6-3; j_gene: TRBJ1-5; abundance: NA; CDR3aa: CASSHGNRGRDQPQHF; CDR3nt: TGTGCCAGCAGTCACGGGAACAGGGGGCGCGATCAGCCCCAGCATTTT
d_gene: TRBD2; v_gene: TRBV2; j_gene: TRBJ2-1; abundance: NA; CDR3aa: CASRGTSGSPGEQFF; CDR3nt: TGTGCCAGCAGGGGGACTAGCGGGAGCCCCGGGGAGCAGTTCTTC
d_gene: TRBD2; v_gene: TRBV6-5; j_gene: TRBJ2-5; abundance: NA; CDR3aa: CASSSSGSRQETQYF; CDR3nt: TGTGCCAGCAGTAGTAGCGGGAGTAGGCAAGAGACCCAGTACTTC
d_gene: TRBD2; v_gene: TRBV28; j_gene: TRBJ2-7; abundance: NA; CDR3aa: CASSLLAGGPYEQYF; CDR3nt: TGTGCCAGCAGTTTGCTAGCGGGAGGGCCCTACGAGCAGTACTTC
d_gene: TRBD1; v_gene: TRBV9; j_gene: TRBJ1-4; abundance: NA; CDR3aa: CASSGGQATNEKLFF; CDR3nt: TGTGCCAGCAGCGGGGGACAGGCAACTAATGAAAAACTGTTTTTT
d_gene: TRBD1; v_gene: TRBV4-1; j_gene: TRBJ1-5; abundance: NA; CDR3aa: CASSQGNRGSNQPQHF; CDR3nt: TGCGCCAGCAGCCAAGGGAACAGGGGTAGCAATCAGCCCCAGCATTTT
d_gene: NA; v_gene: TRBV2; j_gene: TRBJ2-5; abundance: NA; CDR3aa: CASRRTPQGETQYF; CDR3nt: TGTGCCAGCAGGAGGACGCCACAGGGAGAGACCCAGTACTTC
d_gene: TRBD2; v_gene: TRBV10-3; j_gene: TRBJ2-3; abundance: NA; CDR3aa: CAIKDPSGSQYF; CDR3nt: TGTGCCATCAAGGACCCTAGCGGGAGTCAATATTTT
d_gene: TRBD2; v_gene: TRBV5-6; j_gene: TRBJ2-3; abundance: few; CDR3aa: CASSLKLAGGSTDTQYF; CDR3nt: TGTGCCAGCAGCTTAAAGCTAGCGGGAGGCTCCACAGATACGCAGTATTTT
d_gene: NA; v_gene: TRBV29-1; j_gene: TRBJ1-2; abundance: few; CDR3aa: CSVSGGVVYGYTF; CDR3nt: TGCAGCGTGTCGGGGGGGGTCGTCTATGGCTACACCTTC
d_gene: NA; v_gene: TRBV9; j_gene: TRBJ2-6; abundance: NA; CDR3aa: CASSTTGTGANVLTF; CDR3nt: TGTGCCAGCAGTACCACAGGGACCGGGGCCAACGTCCTGACTTTC
d_gene: NA; v_gene: TRBV19; j_gene: TRBJ1-5; abundance: once; CDR3aa: CASSIGEDQPQHF; CDR3nt: TGTGCCAGTAGTATAGGGGAGGATCAGCCCCAGCATTTT